The TCR beta chain described here comes from a study of cytomegalovirus exposure and HLA in healthy donors. The PCR ran on 60 Vbeta and 13 Jbeta primers. The assay was immunoSEQ multiplex PCR, and TCRdb's table has in-frame clones only and misses some. The sample has 68,000 or so clones. CDR1 SGHDT and CDR2 YYEEEE come from the germline V gene. With 1 base removed from V and 3 bases from J, the gap between germline ends came to 10 bases. The CDR3 consists of 14 residues. This rearrangement joins TRBV5-6 to TRBJ2-5; D perhaps matches TRBD2 (5 bases). This TCR was recovered from a boy aged 5-17 years in good health and CMV-seronegative. Sequenced input: PBMCs. DNA for the CDR3: TGTGCCAGCAGCTTGACCGGGAATAAAGAGACCCAGTACTTC. Its translation: CASSLTGNKETQYF.